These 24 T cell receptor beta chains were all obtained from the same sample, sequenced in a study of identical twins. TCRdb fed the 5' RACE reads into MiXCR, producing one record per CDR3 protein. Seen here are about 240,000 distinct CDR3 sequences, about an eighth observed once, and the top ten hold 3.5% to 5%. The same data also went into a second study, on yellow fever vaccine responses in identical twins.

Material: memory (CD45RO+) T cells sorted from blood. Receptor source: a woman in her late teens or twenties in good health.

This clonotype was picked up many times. Here the CDR3 DNA reads TGCAGCGTTGAGGGGTCTAGGAAAGGCACAGATACGCAGTATTTT. Protein product: CSVEGSRKGTDTQYF. V gene TRBV29-1 combines with J gene TRBJ2-3; D is uncertain. The V end lost 3 bases, the J end lost 1 base, and 14 bases lay between the germline ends. Germline CDR1 SQVTM, CDR2 ANQGSEA. CDR3 length: 15 residues.

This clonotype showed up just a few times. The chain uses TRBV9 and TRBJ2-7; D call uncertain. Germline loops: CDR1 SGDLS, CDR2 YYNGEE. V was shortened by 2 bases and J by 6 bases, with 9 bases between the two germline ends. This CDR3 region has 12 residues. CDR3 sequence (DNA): TGTGCCAGCAGCGTCCAGTGGGGCGAGCAGTACTTC. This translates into CASSVQWGEQYF.

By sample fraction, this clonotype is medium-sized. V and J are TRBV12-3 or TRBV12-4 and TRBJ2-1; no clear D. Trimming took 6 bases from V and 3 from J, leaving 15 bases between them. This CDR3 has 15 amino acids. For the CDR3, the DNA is TGTGCCAGCAGGACGACCCGAGCCTACTACAATGAGCAGTTCTTC. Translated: CASRTTRAYYNEQFF.

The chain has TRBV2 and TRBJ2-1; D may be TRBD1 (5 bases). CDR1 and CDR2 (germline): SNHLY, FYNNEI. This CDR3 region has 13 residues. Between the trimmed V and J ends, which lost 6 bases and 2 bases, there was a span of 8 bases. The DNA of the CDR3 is TGTGCCAGCAGGGCAGGGACCTACAATGAGCAGTTCTTC. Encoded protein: CASRAGTYNEQFF. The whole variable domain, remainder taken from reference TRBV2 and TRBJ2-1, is EPEVTQTPSHQVTQMGQEVILRCVPISNHLYFYWYRQILGQKVEFLVSFYNNEISEKSEIFDDQFSVERPDGSNFTLKIRSTKLEDSAMYFCASRAGTYNEQFFGPGTRLTVL.

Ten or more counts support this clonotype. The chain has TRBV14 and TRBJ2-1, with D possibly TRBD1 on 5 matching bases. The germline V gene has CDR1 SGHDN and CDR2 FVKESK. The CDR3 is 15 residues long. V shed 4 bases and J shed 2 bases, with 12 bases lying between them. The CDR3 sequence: CASSLYLDTYNEQFF. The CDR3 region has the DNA TGTGCCAGCAGCCTCTATCTGGACACCTACAATGAGCAGTTCTTC.

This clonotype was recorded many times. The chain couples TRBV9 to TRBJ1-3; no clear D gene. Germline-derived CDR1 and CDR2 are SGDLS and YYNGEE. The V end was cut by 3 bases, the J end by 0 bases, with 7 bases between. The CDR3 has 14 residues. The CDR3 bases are TGTGCCAGCAGCGGAGGAATCTCTGGAAACACCATATATTTT. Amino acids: CASSGGISGNTIYF.

CDR3 nucleotide sequence: TGTGCCAGCAGCTTAGAACAGTCATATCAGCCCCAGCATTTT. It yields the protein CASSLEQSYQPQHF. J is TRBJ1-5 and V is TRBV7-9; D gene uncertain. V lost 1 base and J 5 bases, leaving 9 bases between the germline ends. The CDR3 runs 14 residues. Per germline, CDR1 SEHNR and CDR2 FQNEAQ (reference sequence).

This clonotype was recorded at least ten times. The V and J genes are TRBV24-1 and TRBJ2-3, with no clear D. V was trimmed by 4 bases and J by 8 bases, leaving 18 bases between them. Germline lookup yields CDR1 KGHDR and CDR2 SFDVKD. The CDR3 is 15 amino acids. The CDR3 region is CATSDPIMRRSTQYF. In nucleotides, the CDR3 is TGTGCCACCAGTGACCCGATAATGCGGCGGAGTACGCAGTATTTT.

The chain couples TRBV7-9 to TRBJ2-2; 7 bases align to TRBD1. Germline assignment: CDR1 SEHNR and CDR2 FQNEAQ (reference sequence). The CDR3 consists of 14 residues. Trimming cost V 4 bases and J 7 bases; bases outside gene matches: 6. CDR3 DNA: TGTGCCAGCAGCTACCGGACAGGTGGCGGGGAGCTGTTTTTT. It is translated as CASSYRTGGGELFF.

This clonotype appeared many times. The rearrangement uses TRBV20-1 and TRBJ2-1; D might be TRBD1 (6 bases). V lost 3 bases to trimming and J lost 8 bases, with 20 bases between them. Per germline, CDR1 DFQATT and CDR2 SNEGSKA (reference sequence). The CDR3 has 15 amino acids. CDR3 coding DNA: TGCAGTGCTAGTCCCCTCGGCAGTAAGGGGGATGAGCAGTTCTTC. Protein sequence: CSASPLGSKGDEQFF.

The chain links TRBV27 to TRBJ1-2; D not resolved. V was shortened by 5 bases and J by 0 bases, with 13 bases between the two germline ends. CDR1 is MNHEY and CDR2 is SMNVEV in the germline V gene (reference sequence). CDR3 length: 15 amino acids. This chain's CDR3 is CASSTYGQANYGYTF. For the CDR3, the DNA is TGTGCCAGCAGTACATACGGTCAAGCTAACTATGGCTACACCTTC.

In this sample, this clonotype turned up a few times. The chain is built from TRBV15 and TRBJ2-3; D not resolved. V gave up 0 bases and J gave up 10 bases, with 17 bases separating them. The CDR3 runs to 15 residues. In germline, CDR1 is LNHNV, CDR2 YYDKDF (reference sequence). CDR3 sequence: CATSRDLANIPSQYF. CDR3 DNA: TGTGCCACCAGCAGAGACCTGGCGAACATCCCATCGCAGTATTTT.

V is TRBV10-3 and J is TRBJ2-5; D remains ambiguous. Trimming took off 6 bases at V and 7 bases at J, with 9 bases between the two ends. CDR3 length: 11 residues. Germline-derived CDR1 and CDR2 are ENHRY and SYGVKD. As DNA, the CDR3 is TGTGCCATCAGAGAAAAAGGGACCCAGTACTTC. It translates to CAIREKGTQYF.

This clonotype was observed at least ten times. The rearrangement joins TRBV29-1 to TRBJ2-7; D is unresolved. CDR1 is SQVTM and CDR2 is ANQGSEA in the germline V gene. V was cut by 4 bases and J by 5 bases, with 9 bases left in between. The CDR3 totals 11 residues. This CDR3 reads CSVAEAHEQYF. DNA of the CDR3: TGCAGCGTTGCAGAAGCCCACGAGCAGTACTTC.

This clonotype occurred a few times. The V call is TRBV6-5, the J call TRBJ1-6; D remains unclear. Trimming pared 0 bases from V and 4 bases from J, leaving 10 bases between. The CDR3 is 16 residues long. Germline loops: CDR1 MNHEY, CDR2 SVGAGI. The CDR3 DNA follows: TGTGCCAGCAGTTACTCGATCTCGGGGTATAATTCACCCCTCCACTTT. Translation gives CASSYSISGYNSPLHF.

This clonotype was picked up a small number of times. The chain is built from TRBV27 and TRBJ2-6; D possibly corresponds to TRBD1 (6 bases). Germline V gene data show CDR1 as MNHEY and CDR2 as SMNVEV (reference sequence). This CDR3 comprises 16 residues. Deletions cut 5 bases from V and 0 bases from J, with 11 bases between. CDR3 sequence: CASSRRTASGANVLTF. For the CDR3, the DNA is TGTGCCAGCAGTCGAAGGACAGCCTCTGGGGCCAACGTCCTGACTTTC.

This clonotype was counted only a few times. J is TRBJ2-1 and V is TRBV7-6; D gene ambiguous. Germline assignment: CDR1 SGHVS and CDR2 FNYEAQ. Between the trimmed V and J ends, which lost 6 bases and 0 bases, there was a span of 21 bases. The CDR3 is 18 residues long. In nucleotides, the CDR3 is TGTGCCAGCAGTCCTACCCCCCCGGCCGGAAACTCCTACAATGAGCAGTTCTTC. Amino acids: CASSPTPPAGNSYNEQFF.

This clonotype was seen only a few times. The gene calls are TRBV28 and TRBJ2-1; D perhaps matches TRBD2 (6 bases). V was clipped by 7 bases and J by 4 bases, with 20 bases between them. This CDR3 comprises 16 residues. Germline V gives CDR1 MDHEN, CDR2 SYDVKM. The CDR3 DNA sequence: TGTGCCAGCACCCACTCAGAGGGACTTCCTTACAATGAGCAGTTCTTC. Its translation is CASTHSEGLPYNEQFF.

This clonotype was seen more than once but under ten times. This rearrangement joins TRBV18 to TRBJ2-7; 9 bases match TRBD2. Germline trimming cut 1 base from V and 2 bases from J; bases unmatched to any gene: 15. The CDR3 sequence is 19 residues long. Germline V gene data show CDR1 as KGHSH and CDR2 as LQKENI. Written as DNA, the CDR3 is TGTGCCAGCTCACCACTCTCTCCGTTGGGCGGACTAGCGACCTACGAGCAGTACTTC. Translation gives CASSPLSPLGGLATYEQYF.

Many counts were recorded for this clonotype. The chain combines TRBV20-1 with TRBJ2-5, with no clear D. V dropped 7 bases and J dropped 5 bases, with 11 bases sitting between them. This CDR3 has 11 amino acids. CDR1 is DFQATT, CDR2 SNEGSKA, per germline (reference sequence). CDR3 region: CSVRDDETQYF. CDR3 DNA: TGCAGTGTTCGTGACGATGAGACCCAGTACTTC.

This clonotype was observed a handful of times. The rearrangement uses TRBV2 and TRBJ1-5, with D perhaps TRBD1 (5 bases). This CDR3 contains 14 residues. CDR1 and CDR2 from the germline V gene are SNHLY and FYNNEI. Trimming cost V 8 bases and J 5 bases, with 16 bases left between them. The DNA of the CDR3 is TGTGCCAGCTGTATCAGGGTTCTGGATCAGCCCCAGCATTTT. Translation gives CASCIRVLDQPQHF. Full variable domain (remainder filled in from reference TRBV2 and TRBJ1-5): EPEVTQTPSHQVTQMGQEVILRCVPISNHLYFYWYRQILGQKVEFLVSFYNNEISEKSEIFDDQFSVERPDGSNFTLKIRSTKLEDSAMYFCASCIRVLDQPQHFGDGTRLSIL.

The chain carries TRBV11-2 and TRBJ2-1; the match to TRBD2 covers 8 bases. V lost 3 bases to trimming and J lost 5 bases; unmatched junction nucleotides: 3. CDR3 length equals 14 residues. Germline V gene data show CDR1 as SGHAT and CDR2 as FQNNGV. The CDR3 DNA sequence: TGTGCCAGCAGCTTCTTACTAGCGGACAATGAGCAGTTCTTC. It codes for CASSFLLADNEQFF.

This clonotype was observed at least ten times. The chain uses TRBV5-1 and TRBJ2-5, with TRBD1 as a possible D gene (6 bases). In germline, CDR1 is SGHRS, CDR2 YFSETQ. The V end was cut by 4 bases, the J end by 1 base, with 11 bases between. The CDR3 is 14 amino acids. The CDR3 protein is CASSPTGIQETQYF. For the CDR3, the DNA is TGCGCCAGCAGCCCCACAGGGATCCAAGAGACCCAGTACTTC.

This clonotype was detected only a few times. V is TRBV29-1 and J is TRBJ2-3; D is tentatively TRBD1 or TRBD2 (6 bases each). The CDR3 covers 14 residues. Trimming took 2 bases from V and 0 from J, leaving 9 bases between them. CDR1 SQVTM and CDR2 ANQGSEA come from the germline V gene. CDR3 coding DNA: TGCAGCGTTGAAAGGGGGACTAGCACAGATACGCAGTATTTT. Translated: CSVERGTSTDTQYF.